These T cell receptor beta chains were read from a single sample in a study of CD8+ T cells in alopecia areata. Measured with immunoSEQ multiplex PCR; TCRdb has only the in-frame clones, and not every one. The sample has about 150,000 clones; around 86% are singletons. Here the sequenced sample was CD8+ T cells sorted from blood, taken at week 0. The receptors originated from a human donor with alopecia areata. CDR3s leave out the opening cysteine and the closing phenylalanine or tryptophan.

ASSRTGIDEQF	TRBV19	TRBJ2-1
ASSFFSANTEAF	TRBV27	TRBJ1-1
SLRAATSGRGYNEQF	TRBV29-1	TRBJ2-1
ASSLGQGATEAF	TRBV5-1	TRBJ1-1
ASGWGRNTGELF	TRBV4-1	TRBJ2-2
ASSSVGGANEKLF	TRBV7-9	TRBJ1-4
ASSPISSTDTQY	TRBV6-5	TRBJ2-3
ASSLNYNEQF	TRBV7-9	TRBJ2-1
ASSSGEAKNIQY	TRBV4-2	TRBJ2-4
ASSTRGQGNSYEQY	TRBV13	TRBJ2-7
ASSQGPAGDTDTQY	TRBV4-1	TRBJ2-3
ASSQGHRDSDYEQY	TRBV4-1	TRBJ2-7
SALKTGNNYEQY	TRBV29-1	TRBJ2-7
ASSLEQGYEQY	TRBV5-1	TRBJ2-7
AAGEYNEQF	TRBV30	TRBJ2-1
ASSLQGSYEKLF	TRBV6-1	TRBJ1-4
ASRGSTGNTIY	TRBV9	TRBJ1-3
SVEEGDRDYGYT	TRBV29-1	TRBJ1-2
ASSWGDDAAYEQY	TRBV5-4	TRBJ2-7
ASSQESMNSPLH	TRBV4-2	TRBJ1-6